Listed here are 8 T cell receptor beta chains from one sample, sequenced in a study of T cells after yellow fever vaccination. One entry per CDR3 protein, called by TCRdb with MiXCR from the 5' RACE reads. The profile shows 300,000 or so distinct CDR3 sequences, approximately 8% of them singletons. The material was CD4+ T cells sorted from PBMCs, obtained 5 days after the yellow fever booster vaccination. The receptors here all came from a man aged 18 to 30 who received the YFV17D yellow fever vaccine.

The CDR3 nucleotides are TGCGCCAGCAGCCAAGGGGGAGGGGAAAGCTCCTACAATGAGCAGTTCTTC. This encodes CASSQGGGESSYNEQFF. This sequence joins TRBV4-1 and TRBJ2-1, with TRBD2 matching 7 bases. The CDR3 contains 17 residues. Germline-derived CDR1 and CDR2 are MGHRA and YSYEKL. The V and J ends lost 1 base and 0 bases, in that order; junction bases with no gene match: 6.

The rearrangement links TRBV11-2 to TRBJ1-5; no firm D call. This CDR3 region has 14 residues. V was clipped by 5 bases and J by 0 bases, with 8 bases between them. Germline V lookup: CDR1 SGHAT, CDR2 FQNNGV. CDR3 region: CASSQADSNQPQHF. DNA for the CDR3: TGTGCCAGCAGCCAGGCAGATAGCAATCAGCCCCAGCATTTT.

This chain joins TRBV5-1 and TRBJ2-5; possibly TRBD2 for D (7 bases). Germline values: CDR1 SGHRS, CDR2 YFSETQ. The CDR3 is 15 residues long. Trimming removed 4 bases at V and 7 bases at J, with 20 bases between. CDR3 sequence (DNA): TGCGCCAGCAGCGGGGGGGACACTTTAAGTGGGACCCAGTACTTC. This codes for CASSGGDTLSGTQYF.

In DNA form, the CDR3 reads TGTGCCAGCGGGGTCCGAAGATTCGAGCAGTACTTC. Translating gives CASGVRRFEQYF. This chain uses TRBV12-3 or TRBV12-4 with TRBJ2-7, with unresolved D. The CDR3 sequence is 12 residues long. Trimming pared 8 bases from V and 6 bases from J, leaving 14 bases between.

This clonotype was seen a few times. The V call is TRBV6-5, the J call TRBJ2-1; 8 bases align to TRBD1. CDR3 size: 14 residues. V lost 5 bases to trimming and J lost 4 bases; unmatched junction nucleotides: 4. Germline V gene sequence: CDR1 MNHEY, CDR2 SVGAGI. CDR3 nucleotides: TGTGCCAGCAGTAGCCGGGACAGGTACAATGAGCAGTTCTTC. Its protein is CASSSRDRYNEQFF.

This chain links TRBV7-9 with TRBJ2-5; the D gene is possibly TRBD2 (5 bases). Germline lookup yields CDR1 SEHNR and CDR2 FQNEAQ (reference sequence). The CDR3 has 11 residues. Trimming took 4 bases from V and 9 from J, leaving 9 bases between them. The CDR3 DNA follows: TGTGCCAGCAGCTCGGACTGGTCCCAGTACTTC. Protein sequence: CASSSDWSQYF.

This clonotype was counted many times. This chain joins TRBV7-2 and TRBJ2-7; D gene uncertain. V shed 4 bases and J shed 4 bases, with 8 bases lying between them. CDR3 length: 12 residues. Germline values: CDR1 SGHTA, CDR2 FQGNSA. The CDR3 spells CASSSSNYEQYF. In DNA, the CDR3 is TGTGCCAGCAGCTCATCTAATTACGAGCAGTACTTC.

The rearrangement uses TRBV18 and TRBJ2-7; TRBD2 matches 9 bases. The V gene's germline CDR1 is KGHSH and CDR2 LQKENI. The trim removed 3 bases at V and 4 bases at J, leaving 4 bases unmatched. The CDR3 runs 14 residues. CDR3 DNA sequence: TGTGCCAGCTCACCCGGCGGGGGGGTTTACGAGCAGTACTTC. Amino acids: CASSPGGGVYEQYF.